These 28 T cell receptor beta chains were all obtained from the same sample, sequenced in a study of technical replicates of blood from a few donors (dated by TCRdb to about 2017). Library preparation employed the immunoSEQ multiplex PCR assay. TCRdb took this table from immuneACCESS and kept in-frame rearrangements with V and J called. Such tables lack part of the clones; where checked against another copy, unresolved V genes explain under half of the gap, and the rest is unexplained. The sample table holds over 70,000 clones, of which 80% to 95% were seen once. The top ten hold approximately 0.4% of the sample. Material for sequencing was T cells isolated from PBMCs. The source is a human donor in good health.

V usage is TRBV28 and J usage is TRBJ1-1, with D unresolved. V was pared by 5 bases and J by 6 bases, with 10 bases between. The CDR3 has 12 amino acids. Germline lookup yields CDR1 MDHEN and CDR2 SYDVKM. For the CDR3, the DNA is TGTGCCAGCAGTCGTCTGTCTTCTGAAGCTTTCTTT. Protein: CASSRLSSEAFF. The complete variable domain, with remaining parts taken from reference TRBV28 and TRBJ1-1, reads DVKVTQSSRYLVKRTGEKVFLECVQDMDHENMFWYRQDPGLGLRLIYFSYDVKMKEKGDIPEGYSVSREKKERFSLILESASTNQTSMYLCASSRLSSEAFFGQGTRLTVV.

The rearrangement joins TRBV25-1 to TRBJ1-1, with D perhaps TRBD1 (6 bases). V lost 8 bases, J lost 6 bases, and 19 bases lay in between. This CDR3 comprises 14 residues. Germline CDR1 is MGHDK and CDR2 is SYGVNS. CDR3 DNA: TGTGCCAGCGTTGGTGGCAGGGGAGAATCTGAAGCTTTCTTT. Translated: CASVGGRGESEAFF.

The genes are TRBV6-5 and TRBJ1-1; D not resolved. The CDR3 totals 13 residues. The germline V gene has CDR1 MNHEY and CDR2 SVGAGI. Trimming removed 0 bases from V and 10 bases from J, with 12 bases in between. CDR3 DNA: TGTGCCAGCAGTTACTCGAGTTTTGAAGCAGCTTTCTTT. Its protein product is CASSYSSFEAAFF.

V is TRBV7-6 and J is TRBJ2-5; D gene uncertain. The CDR3 covers 14 residues. V shed 6 bases and J shed 4 bases, with 15 bases lying between them. Per germline, CDR1 SGHVS and CDR2 FNYEAQ. The CDR3 DNA reads TGTGCCAGCAGTGGCGGTGGGTCTAGAGAGACCCAGTACTTC. It is translated as CASSGGGSRETQYF.

The chain joins TRBV10-3 to TRBJ2-3, with a weak D call TRBD2 (6 bases). In germline, CDR1 is ENHRY, CDR2 SYGVKD. The CDR3 runs 15 residues. V was trimmed by 8 bases and J by 0 bases, leaving 15 bases between them. CDR3: CAISLGGTSTDTQYF. DNA of the CDR3: TGTGCCATCTCTTTGGGCGGGACTAGCACAGATACGCAGTATTTT.

The chain combines TRBV29-1 with TRBJ2-1; possibly TRBD1 for D (5 bases). Trimming stripped 0 bases from V and 8 bases from J, with 14 bases between. This CDR3 region has 14 residues. CDR1 and CDR2 (germline): SQVTM, ANQGSEA. CDR3 bases: TGCAGCGTTGAAGACTTTTGGGGCAGGGATGAGCAGTTCTTC. Translated, it gives CSVEDFWGRDEQFF.

This chain joins TRBV25-1 and TRBJ1-1, with a possible D match to TRBD1 (5 bases). The CDR3 contains 13 residues. V gave up 5 bases and J gave up 4 bases, with 11 bases separating them. Germline V lookup: CDR1 MGHDK, CDR2 SYGVNS. CDR3 sequence reads: CASSRGGSTEAFF. For the CDR3, the DNA is TGTGCCAGCAGTAGGGGTGGAAGCACTGAAGCTTTCTTT. Supplemented by reference TRBV25-1 and TRBJ1-1, the full variable domain reads EADIYQTPRYLVIGTGKKITLECSQTMGHDKMYWYQQDPGMELHLIHYSYGVNSTEKGDLSSESTVSRIRTEHFPLTLESARPSHTSQYLCASSRGGSTEAFFGQGTRLTVV.

The rearrangement joins TRBV11-3 to TRBJ2-1; D perhaps matches TRBD1 (6 bases). Germline CDR1 is SGHNT and CDR2 is YENEEA. The CDR3 is 14 amino acids. V was pared by 7 bases and J by 4 bases, with 14 bases between. The CDR3 protein is CASTPRTVYNEQFF. In DNA form, the CDR3 reads TGTGCCAGCACGCCACGGACAGTTTACAATGAGCAGTTCTTC.

This clone was seen only a few times. This sequence joins TRBV12-5 and TRBJ1-2; 9 nucleotides line up with TRBD1. The germline V gene has CDR1 LGHNT and CDR2 FRNRAP. This CDR3 has 15 residues. Trimming cost V 7 bases and J 0 bases; bases outside gene matches: 6. CDR3 protein: CASARQGVANYGYTF. As DNA, the CDR3 is TGTGCTAGTGCCCGACAGGGGGTAGCTAACTATGGCTACACCTTC.

The rearrangement links TRBV7-2 to TRBJ2-3, with D tentatively TRBD2 (6 bases). Trimming left V 0 bases short and J 5 bases short, with 6 bases between. The CDR3 consists of 13 residues. Germline-derived CDR1 and CDR2 are SGHTA and FQGNSA. The CDR3 protein is CASSLAAGDTQYF. The DNA for the CDR3 is TGTGCCAGCAGCTTAGCAGCGGGAGATACGCAGTATTTT.

The chain employs TRBV11-2 and TRBJ2-1, with 8 bases fitting TRBD2. This CDR3 contains 15 residues. CDR1 is SGHAT and CDR2 is FQNNGV in the germline V gene. J gave up 9 bases and V 7 bases, and 14 bases lay outside the gene matches. The CDR3 DNA reads as TGTGCCAGCATCCCCGGGACTAGTAATGTCTTTGAGCAGTTCTTC. Protein sequence: CASIPGTSNVFEQFF. Full variable domain (missing parts from reference TRBV11-2 and TRBJ2-1): EAGVAQSPRYKIIEKRQSVAFWCNPISGHATLYWYQQILGQGPKLLIQFQNNGVVDDSQLPKDRFSAERLKGVDSTLKIQPAKLEDSAVYLCASIPGTSNVFEQFFGPGTRLTVL.

The rearrangement uses TRBV5-4 and TRBJ2-2, with 7 nucleotides matching TRBD2. Germline CDR1 reads SGHNT; CDR2 reads YYREEE (reference sequence). The V gene end was trimmed by 0 bases and the J gene end by 3 bases; junction bases not matched to a gene: 2. The CDR3 consists of 15 residues. The CDR3 loop reads CASSLGREYTGELFF. The CDR3, as DNA: TGTGCCAGCAGCTTGGGGCGGGAGTACACCGGGGAGCTGTTTTTT. The complete variable domain, with remaining parts taken from reference TRBV5-4 and TRBJ2-2, reads ETGVTQSPTHLIKTRGQQVTLRCSSQSGHNTVSWYQQALGQGPQFIFQYYREEENGRGNFPPRFSGLQFPNYSSELNVNALELDDSALYLCASSLGREYTGELFFGEGSRLTVL.

The chain combines TRBV7-6 with TRBJ2-6; TRBD1 might be the D (5 bases). Trimming stripped 0 bases from V and 0 bases from J, with 6 bases between. The CDR3 sequence is 16 residues long. Germline CDR1 and CDR2: SGHVS and FNYEAQ. The chain's CDR3 is CASSLAQGSGANVLTF. The DNA of the CDR3 is TGTGCCAGCAGCTTAGCCCAGGGCTCTGGGGCCAACGTCCTGACTTTC.

This chain connects TRBV12-5 to TRBJ1-2; 7 nucleotides match TRBD1. Per the germline V gene, CDR1 is LGHNT and CDR2 is FRNRAP. The ends lost 5 bases at V and 3 bases at J; junction bases unmatched: 6. CDR3 size: 14 residues. In DNA, the CDR3 is TGTGCTAGTGGTCCACTCACAGGGGACTATGGCTACACCTTC. Its translation is CASGPLTGDYGYTF.

The CDR3 region has the DNA TGTGCCAGTAAGCCGATTAGCACAGATACGCAGTATTTT. Protein: CASKPISTDTQYF. The rearrangement joins TRBV19 to TRBJ2-3; no reliable D call. Germline V gives CDR1 LNHDA, CDR2 SQIVND (reference sequence). V lost 7 bases and J lost 0, with 8 bases in between. There are 13 residues in the CDR3.

This clone was recorded only once. V and J are TRBV18 and TRBJ1-1; D might be TRBD1 (5 bases). Trimming pared 4 bases from V and 3 bases from J, leaving 15 bases between. CDR3 size: 15 residues. The germline V gene has CDR1 KGHSH and CDR2 LQKENI. CDR3 DNA: TGTGCCAGCTCACTCGGACGGGGGAAGGACACTGAAGCTTTCTTT. Translated, it gives CASSLGRGKDTEAFF.

This clone showed up many times. This sequence joins TRBV19 and TRBJ1-1, with D tentatively TRBD1 (5 bases). V shed 1 base and J shed 4 bases, with 10 bases lying between them. The CDR3 loop spans 14 amino acids. CDR1 and CDR2 from the germline V gene are LNHDA and SQIVND (reference sequence). Here the CDR3 reads CASSIGGRGTEAFF. The CDR3 DNA reads TGTGCCAGTAGTATAGGGGGGAGGGGCACTGAAGCTTTCTTT.

The J gene is TRBJ2-7, the V gene TRBV5-1, with 8 bases that match TRBD1. The CDR3 consists of 14 residues. Trimming cost V 2 bases and J 5 bases; bases outside gene matches: 6. From germline, CDR1 is SGHRS and CDR2 YFSETQ. CDR3 in amino acids: CASSFQGASDEQYF. In DNA form, the CDR3 reads TGCGCCAGCAGCTTCCAGGGGGCTAGCGACGAGCAGTACTTC.

CDR3 sequence reads: CASSDYGGEQYF. The CDR3 DNA follows: TGCGCCAGCAGTGATTACGGGGGCGAGCAGTACTTC. The V gene is TRBV10-2, the J gene TRBJ2-7; D is possibly TRBD2 (6 bases). CDR1 and CDR2 (germline): WSHSY, SAAADI. This CDR3 comprises 12 residues. V lost 3 bases and J lost 6, with 9 bases in between.

The chain uses TRBV5-6 and TRBJ2-1; weak D call: TRBD1 (5 bases). Germline-derived CDR1 and CDR2 are SGHDT and YYEEEE. Trimming removed 0 bases at V and 8 bases at J, with 9 bases between. The CDR3 runs to 13 residues. The CDR3 DNA is TGTGCCAGCAGCTTGGCCGGACAAGATGAGCAGTTCTTC. Its translation is CASSLAGQDEQFF. The variable domain in full, completed from reference TRBV5-6 and TRBJ2-1, reads DAGVTQSPTHLIKTRGQQVTLRCSPKSGHDTVSWYQQALGQGPQFIFQYYEEEERQRGNFPDRFSGHQFPNYSSELNVNALLLGDSALYLCASSLAGQDEQFFGPGTRLTVL.

The genes are TRBV25-1 and TRBJ2-7, with a weak D call TRBD2 (6 bases). This CDR3 comprises 14 residues. V was clipped by 4 bases and J by 6 bases, with 16 bases between them. The germline gives CDR1 MGHDK, CDR2 SYGVNS. Written as DNA, the CDR3 is TGTGCCAGCAGTGTTACAAGCGGGCTTACCGAGCAGTACTTC. Protein product: CASSVTSGLTEQYF.

This sequence joins TRBV28 and TRBJ1-1; weak D call: TRBD1 (6 bases). The CDR3 is 14 residues long. Germline V gene data show CDR1 as MDHEN and CDR2 as SYDVKM. V was pared by 2 bases and J by 4 bases, with 11 bases between. DNA for the CDR3: TGTGCCAGCAGTTTAAACAGGGTGGCCACTGAAGCTTTCTTT. As protein: CASSLNRVATEAFF.

The chain uses TRBV7-3 and TRBJ2-5, with 12 bases aligning to TRBD1. The CDR3 sequence is 20 residues long. Germline V lookup: CDR1 SGHTA, CDR2 FQGTGA. Unmatched junction bases numbered 14, after V lost 2 bases and J lost 1 base. CDR3 sequence: CASSLLLCFWDRGRQETQYF. For the CDR3, the DNA is TGTGCCAGCAGCTTACTACTATGCTTCTGGGACAGGGGGCGCCAAGAGACCCAGTACTTC.

V is TRBV28 and J is TRBJ1-4, with a weak D call TRBD1 (6 bases). Trimming shortened V by 8 bases and J by 4 bases, and 11 bases separated the two germline ends. CDR1 MDHEN and CDR2 SYDVKM come from the germline V gene. The CDR3 consists of 13 residues. CDR3: CASQDSVNEKLFF. The CDR3 nucleotides are TGTGCCAGCCAGGACAGTGTTAATGAAAAACTGTTTTTT.

This chain connects TRBV27 to TRBJ2-1, with D possibly being TRBD1 (6 bases). The V and J ends lost 6 bases and 2 bases respectively, with 14 bases between them. The CDR3 runs to 15 residues. Germline V CDR1 and CDR2: MNHEY, SMNVEV (reference sequence). The CDR3 region has the DNA TGTGCCAGCAGATACAGGGATCTCGCCTACAATGAGCAGTTCTTC. The encoded protein is CASRYRDLAYNEQFF.

This chain connects TRBV2 to TRBJ2-7; D may be TRBD1 (6 bases). Trimming removed 6 bases at V and 3 bases at J, with 12 bases between. This CDR3 comprises 13 residues. Looked up from germline, CDR1 is SNHLY and CDR2 is FYNNEI. The CDR3 DNA reads TGTGCCAGCAGCGGGGACATTCTCTACGAGCAGTACTTC. As protein: CASSGDILYEQYF.

This clone has a single count. The gene calls are TRBV19 and TRBJ1-1; 7 nucleotides line up with TRBD1. The CDR3 extends over 18 amino acids. Germline loops: CDR1 LNHDA, CDR2 SQIVND (reference sequence). With V trimmed by 0 bases and J by 0 bases, 10 bases remained unmatched. CDR3 coding DNA: TGTGCCAGTAGTATAGACCTCGACAAGGACAGGATGAACACTGAAGCTTTCTTT. This gives the protein CASSIDLDKDRMNTEAFF.

The chain recombines TRBV28 with TRBJ2-7; TRBD1 agrees at 9 bases. Trimming removed 8 bases from V and 3 bases from J; junction bases left unmatched: 8. Germline CDR1 MDHEN, CDR2 SYDVKM. The CDR3 contains 14 residues. CDR3 DNA sequence: TGTGCCAGCCCTCGGACAGGGGAAAACTACGAGCAGTACTTC. This gives the protein CASPRTGENYEQYF.